A selection of T cell receptor beta chains follows, all from one sample in a study of metastatic and nonmetastatic thyroid tumors. TCRdb reassembled clones from the PCR reads with MiXCR. The sample has some 93,000 clones; more than 9.5% are singletons. Sequencing was carried out using blood. Source of these receptors: a female donor with papillary thyroid cancer or a benign thyroid nodule (not recorded which). Some clones in this sample may be carry-over from other donors' samples. Both conserved end residues are part of each CDR3. Fields, in order: clone size, V gene, J gene, D gene, CDR3 DNA, CDR3 protein. A D gene is named only where the DNA matches it firmly. Rows may omit the clone size; those that give it use once, few, many or a size class.

size: many; V: TRBV30; J: TRBJ1-1; D: .; DNA: TGTGCCTGGAGTGTTGGGGGGGGGTACACTGAAGCTTTCTTT; CDR3: CAWSVGGGYTEAFF
size: many; V: TRBV5-4; J: TRBJ2-7; D: TRBD2; DNA: TGTGCCAGCAGCTCCTTTCTAGCGGGAGGGCCGGAAGAGCAGTACTTC; CDR3: CASSSFLAGGPEEQYF
size: .; V: TRBV20-1; J: TRBJ2-1; D: TRBD2; DNA: TGCAGTGCTAGTCATTTCTCATTAGCGGGATGGCCTAGTCAGTTCTTC; CDR3: CSASHFSLAGWPSQFF
size: many; V: TRBV7-2; J: TRBJ2-3; D: TRBD2; DNA: TGTGCCAGCAGGGATGGGACTAGCCTCACAGATACGCAGTATTTT; CDR3: CASRDGTSLTDTQYF
size: few; V: TRBV6-1; J: TRBJ1-1; D: .; DNA: TGTGCCAGCAGCAGGGTGCGCGGCACTGAAGCTTTCTTT; CDR3: CASSRVRGTEAFF
size: many; V: TRBV20-1; J: TRBJ2-7; D: TRBD1; DNA: TGCAGTGCTAGAGACAGGGGGCCCTCCTACGAGCAGTACTTC; CDR3: CSARDRGPSYEQYF
size: many; V: TRBV29-1; J: TRBJ1-1; D: .; DNA: TGCAGCGTTCTTCGGGACACCAGAAGGGACACTGAAGCTTTCTTT; CDR3: CSVLRDTRRDTEAFF
size: .; V: TRBV6-1; J: TRBJ2-7; D: TRBD1; DNA: TGTGCCAGCATCCCCTGGGTAGGGGGCAGCGAGCAGTACTTC; CDR3: CASIPWVGGSEQYF
size: many; V: TRBV11-1; J: TRBJ2-2; D: .; DNA: TGTGCCAGCGGCACGAGGGCCGGGGAGCTGTTTTTT; CDR3: CASGTRAGELFF
size: many; V: TRBV20-1; J: TRBJ2-1; D: TRBD1; DNA: TGCAGTGCTCCGGGACAGGGGGCGTCTGAGCAGTTCTTC; CDR3: CSAPGQGASEQFF
size: many; V: TRBV20-1; J: TRBJ2-7; D: TRBD1; DNA: TGCAGTGCTACCGAGACTTCGACAGGGTCCTACGAGCAGTACTTC; CDR3: CSATETSTGSYEQYF
size: many; V: TRBV19; J: TRBJ2-4; D: .; DNA: TGTGCCAGTAGTATAATGAAGGGCGGGACGGACATTTCCAAAAACATTCAGTACTTC; CDR3: CASSIMKGGTDISKNIQYF
size: many; V: TRBV20-1; J: TRBJ2-1; D: .; DNA: TGCAGTGCCCTTGGCCGAGCGGTGGGCAGCGAGCAGTTCTTC; CDR3: CSALGRAVGSEQFF
size: .; V: TRBV12-3/TRBV12-4; J: TRBJ1-1; D: .; DNA: TGTGCCAGCAGTTTAGGAAAAGTCAGTGAAGCTTTCTTT; CDR3: CASSLGKVSEAFF
size: many; V: TRBV19; J: TRBJ2-3; D: .; DNA: TGTGCCAGTAGTATTGGAGCGAGCGATCACACAGATACGCAGTATTTT; CDR3: CASSIGASDHTDTQYF
size: many; V: TRBV12-3/TRBV12-4; J: TRBJ2-1; D: TRBD2; DNA: TGTGCCAGCAGCCGGGGGGGGAGTGGGCAGTTCTTC; CDR3: CASSRGGSGQFF
size: many; V: TRBV4-3; J: TRBJ1-4; D: TRBD1; DNA: TGCGCCAGCAGCCGCCAAATGGCGGGACAGGGAAAGGAAAAACTGTTTTTT; CDR3: CASSRQMAGQGKEKLFF
size: .; V: TRBV11-2; J: TRBJ2-2; D: TRBD1; DNA: TGTGCCAGCAGCTTAGTGGGACAGGGGGCATCCGGGCAGCTGTTTTTT; CDR3: CASSLVGQGASGQLFF
size: .; V: TRBV20-1; J: TRBJ2-7; D: .; DNA: TGCATTGGTGGGGCTGAGGGCTACGAGCAGTACTTC; CDR3: CIGGAEGYEQYF
size: few; V: TRBV6-1; J: TRBJ1-2; D: .; DNA: TGTGCCAGCAGCCGCAGGACGGCCGAAGGGCACTATGGCTACACCTTC; CDR3: CASSRRTAEGHYGYTF
size: many; V: TRBV7-9; J: TRBJ2-7; D: .; DNA: TGTGCCAGCAGCTTGGACAGAACCTACGAGCAGTACTTC; CDR3: CASSLDRTYEQYF
size: .; V: TRBV28; J: TRBJ1-4; D: .; DNA: TGTGCCAGCAATCTAAGGGGTATTAATGAAAAACTGTTTTTT; CDR3: CASNLRGINEKLFF
size: many; V: TRBV5-1; J: TRBJ2-1; D: .; DNA: TGCGCCAGCAGCTCGTTGGGCAGGGCAAATGAGCAGTTCTTC; CDR3: CASSSLGRANEQFF
size: .; V: TRBV11-2; J: TRBJ2-1; D: TRBD2; DNA: TGTGCCAGCAGCTTTCGGACTAGCGGGAGCGGCAATGAGCAGTTCTTC; CDR3: CASSFRTSGSGNEQFF
size: .; V: TRBV3-1; J: TRBJ2-1; D: .; DNA: TGTGCCAGCAGCCATCGACACGTATCCTACAATGAGCAGTTCTTC; CDR3: CASSHRHVSYNEQFF
size: many; V: TRBV30; J: TRBJ2-2; D: TRBD1; DNA: TGTGCCTGGAACAGGGGCGGCACCGGGGAGCTGTTTTTT; CDR3: CAWNRGGTGELFF
size: many; V: TRBV3-1; J: TRBJ2-3; D: .; DNA: TGTGCCAGCAGCCAAGGAGGGGCAGATACGCAGTATTTT; CDR3: CASSQGGADTQYF
size: many; V: TRBV5-1; J: TRBJ2-5; D: .; DNA: TGCGCCAGCAGCTCAGGGGGGCAAGAGACCCAGTACTTC; CDR3: CASSSGGQETQYF
size: many; V: TRBV19; J: TRBJ2-7; D: TRBD2; DNA: TGTGCCAGTAGTCCTCGGGGGACTAGCGTGTACGAGCAGTACTTC; CDR3: CASSPRGTSVYEQYF
size: many; V: TRBV30; J: TRBJ2-7; D: TRBD1; DNA: TGTGCCTGGGAAACCGGGACAGGGGGTAACGAGCAGTACTTC; CDR3: CAWETGTGGNEQYF
size: many; V: TRBV20-1; J: TRBJ2-3; D: TRBD2; DNA: TGCAGTGCTAGACCTGGACTAGCGGGGGCATCGGATACGCAGTATTTT; CDR3: CSARPGLAGASDTQYF
size: few; V: TRBV19; J: TRBJ1-2; D: .; DNA: TGTGCCAGTATCCCGGGACGGGGCTATGGCTACACCTTC; CDR3: CASIPGRGYGYTF
size: .; V: TRBV28; J: TRBJ2-7; D: .; DNA: TGTGCCAGCAGTTTAGCAACCGCCTACGAGCAGTACTTC; CDR3: CASSLATAYEQYF
size: many; V: TRBV6-5; J: TRBJ2-6; D: .; DNA: TGTGCCAGCAGTTACAGCCACAGGGCCTACTCTGGGGCCAACGTCCTGACTTTC; CDR3: CASSYSHRAYSGANVLTF
size: many; V: TRBV6-4; J: TRBJ1-5; D: .; DNA: TGTGCCAGCAGTGTGGTAGGGGAACTAAGCAATCAGCCCCAGCATTTT; CDR3: CASSVVGELSNQPQHF
size: .; V: TRBV12-3/TRBV12-4; J: TRBJ1-5; D: .; DNA: TGTGTCAGCAGTACCTCAGGGGCAGGACAGACCCAGCATTTT; CDR3: CVSSTSGAGQTQHF
size: many; V: TRBV6-6; J: TRBJ1-5; D: .; DNA: TGTGCCAGCAGTTATTCGGTGCCCGAGGGCAATCAGCCCCAGCATTTT; CDR3: CASSYSVPEGNQPQHF
size: many; V: TRBV4-2; J: TRBJ1-6; D: .; DNA: TGTGCCAGCAGCCAAGGCTTATCAGGGAGCTCCTATAATTCACCCCTCCACTTT; CDR3: CASSQGLSGSSYNSPLHF
size: .; V: TRBV11-2; J: TRBJ2-7; D: TRBD1; DNA: TGTGCCAGCAGCGAGGGACAGGGAATGGGAGAGCAGTACTTC; CDR3: CASSEGQGMGEQYF
size: .; V: TRBV28; J: TRBJ2-1; D: .; DNA: TGTGCCAGCGGTTACCAGGCGGCCTTATACAATGAGCAGTTCTTC; CDR3: CASGYQAALYNEQFF
size: many; V: TRBV6-2/TRBV6-3; J: TRBJ2-2; D: TRBD2; DNA: TGTGCCAGCAGCCTTAGCGGGAGTTCCGGGGAGCTGTTTTTT; CDR3: CASSLSGSSGELFF
size: many; V: TRBV28; J: TRBJ1-2; D: .; DNA: TGTGCCAGCAGCCCAACCCCCTATGGCTACACCTTC; CDR3: CASSPTPYGYTF
size: many; V: TRBV28; J: TRBJ2-1; D: .; DNA: TGTGCCAGCAGGGGAATGAGTCTAGCGCTTTACAATGAGCAGTTCTTC; CDR3: CASRGMSLALYNEQFF
size: many; V: TRBV18; J: TRBJ1-3; D: .; DNA: TGTGCCAGCTCAACTGACAGGCCGATCTCTGGAAACACCATATATTTT; CDR3: CASSTDRPISGNTIYF
size: many; V: TRBV19; J: TRBJ2-3; D: .; DNA: TGTGCCAGTAGTATAGGTCAGGCCACAGATACGCAGTATTTT; CDR3: CASSIGQATDTQYF
size: many; V: TRBV20-1; J: TRBJ2-3; D: TRBD2; DNA: TGCAGTGCGGCCCTAGCGGGAGGAGATACGCAGTATTTT; CDR3: CSAALAGGDTQYF
size: many; V: TRBV6-1; J: TRBJ1-5; D: .; DNA: TGTGCCAGCAGTGATGGCCGCCGGGGCAATCAGCCCCAGCATTTT; CDR3: CASSDGRRGNQPQHF
size: .; V: TRBV4-3; J: TRBJ1-4; D: TRBD1; DNA: TGCGCCACCGGGACAGGGACTAATGAAAAACTGTTTTTT; CDR3: CATGTGTNEKLFF
size: .; V: TRBV11-1; J: TRBJ2-2; D: TRBD2; DNA: TGTGCCAGCAGCCGTCCGGTTAGCGGGAGGGCGAACACCGGGGAGCTGTTTTTT; CDR3: CASSRPVSGRANTGELFF
size: many; V: TRBV15; J: TRBJ1-3; D: TRBD1; DNA: TGTGCCACCAGCAGCCCAACCCCTCCCCGGGGGACAGGGTTTACGAACACCATATATTTT; CDR3: CATSSPTPPRGTGFTNTIYF
size: many; V: TRBV6-6; J: TRBJ1-2; D: TRBD1; DNA: TGTGCCAGCAGTTACTCGATTGGGACAGGGAAGAACTATGGCTACACCTTC; CDR3: CASSYSIGTGKNYGYTF
size: many; V: TRBV4-3; J: TRBJ2-1; D: TRBD2; DNA: TGCGCCAGCAGCCCGACTAGCGACTCCTACAATGAGCAGTTCTTC; CDR3: CASSPTSDSYNEQFF
size: many; V: TRBV28; J: TRBJ1-2; D: .; DNA: TGTGCCACCATACTCAAAACGGACGGGAACTATGGCTACACCTTC; CDR3: CATILKTDGNYGYTF